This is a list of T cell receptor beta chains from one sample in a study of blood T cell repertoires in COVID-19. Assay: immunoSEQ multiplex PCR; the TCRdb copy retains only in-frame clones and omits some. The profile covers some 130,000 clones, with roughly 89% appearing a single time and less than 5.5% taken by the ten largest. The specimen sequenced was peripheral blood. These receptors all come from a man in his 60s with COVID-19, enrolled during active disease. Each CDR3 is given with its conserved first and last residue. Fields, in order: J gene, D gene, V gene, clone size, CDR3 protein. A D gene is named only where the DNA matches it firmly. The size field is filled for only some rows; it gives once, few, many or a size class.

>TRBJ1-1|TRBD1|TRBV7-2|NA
CASSRQGAMNTEAFF
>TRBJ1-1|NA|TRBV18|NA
CASSVRGGDTEAFF
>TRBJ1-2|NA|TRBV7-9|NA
CASSPPELGNGYTF
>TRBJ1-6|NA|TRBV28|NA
CASSFFRVRNENSPLHF
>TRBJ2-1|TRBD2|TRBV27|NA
CASSSTIGLAGDNEQFF
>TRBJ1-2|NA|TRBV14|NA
CASSHSGPGYGYTF
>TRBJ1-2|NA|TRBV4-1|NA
CASSQDPTVSYGYTF
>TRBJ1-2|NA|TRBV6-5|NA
CASSSPGQLGYTF
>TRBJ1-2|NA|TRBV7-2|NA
CASSSGHQGGYTF
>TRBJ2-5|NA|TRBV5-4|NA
CASSPRRKMGLNKETQYF
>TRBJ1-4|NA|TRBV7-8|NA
CASSLGGVRSEKLFF
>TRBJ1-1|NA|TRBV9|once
CASSVVPQTRGNTEAFF
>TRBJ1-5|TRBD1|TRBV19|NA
CASSTGTGVSVYQPQHF
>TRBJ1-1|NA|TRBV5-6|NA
CASSLVRGDTEAFF
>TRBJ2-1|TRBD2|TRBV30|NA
CAWSVRTSGGFNEQFF
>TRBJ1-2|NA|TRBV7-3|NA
CASSLNADYGYTF
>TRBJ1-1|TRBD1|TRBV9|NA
CASSSSDRRNTEAFF
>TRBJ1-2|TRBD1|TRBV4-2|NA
CASSQGDRAYGYTF
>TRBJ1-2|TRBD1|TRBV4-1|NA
CASSPGDRGVGYGYTF
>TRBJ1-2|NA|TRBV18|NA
CASSPRGGGYTF
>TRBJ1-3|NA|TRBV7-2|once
CASSLVAGSSGNTIYF
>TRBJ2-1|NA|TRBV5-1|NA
CASRPDVLSSYNEQFF
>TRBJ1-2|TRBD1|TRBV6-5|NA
CASSSVSGRDRYGYTF
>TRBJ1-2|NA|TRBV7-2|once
CASSPRAEQGRNGYTF
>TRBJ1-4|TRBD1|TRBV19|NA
CASSIYIARDSNEKLFF
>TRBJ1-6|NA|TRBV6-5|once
CASSYSSTRSPLHF
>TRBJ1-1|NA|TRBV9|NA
CASSPRAGVGNGNTEAFF
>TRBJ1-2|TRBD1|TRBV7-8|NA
CASSSSTGDHGYTF
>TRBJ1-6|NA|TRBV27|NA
CASSPRGKNSPLHF
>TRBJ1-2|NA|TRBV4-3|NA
CASSQENLEQGSGYTF
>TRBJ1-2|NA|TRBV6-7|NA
CASSYSAGETYGYTF
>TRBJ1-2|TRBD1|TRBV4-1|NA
CASSQRTGDPYGYTF
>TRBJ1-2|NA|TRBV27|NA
CASSKGLRDLDGYTF
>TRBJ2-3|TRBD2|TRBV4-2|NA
CASSLLAGQTDTQYF
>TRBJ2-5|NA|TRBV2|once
CASNEGRRETQYF
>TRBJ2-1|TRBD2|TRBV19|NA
CASSMSLAGDNEQFF
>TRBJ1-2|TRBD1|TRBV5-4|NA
CASSGEGQVFDYGYTF
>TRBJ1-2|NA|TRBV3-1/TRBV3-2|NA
CASSQEGWNYGYTF
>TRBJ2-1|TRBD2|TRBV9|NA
CASSVDLGGVPEQFF
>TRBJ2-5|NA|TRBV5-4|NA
CASSLPAGRPETQYF
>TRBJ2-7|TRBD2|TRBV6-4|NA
CASSVASGGTYEQYF
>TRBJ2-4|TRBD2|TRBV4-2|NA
CASSQGGLAGARNIQYF
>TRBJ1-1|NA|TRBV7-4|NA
CASSSLSEAFF
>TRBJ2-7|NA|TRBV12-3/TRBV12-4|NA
CASSLRNREQYF
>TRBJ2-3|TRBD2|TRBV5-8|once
CASSIRGSGTSEDTQYF
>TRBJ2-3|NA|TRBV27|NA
CASGPLDSASDTQYF
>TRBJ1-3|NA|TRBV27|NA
CASSPQGNSGNTIYF
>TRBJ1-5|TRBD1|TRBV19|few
CASSNRDRGSSNQPQHF
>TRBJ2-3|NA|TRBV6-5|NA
CASSQPGISDTQYF
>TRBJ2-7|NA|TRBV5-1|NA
CASSLAAGRVEEQYF
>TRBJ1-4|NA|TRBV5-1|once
CASSSTATNEKLFF
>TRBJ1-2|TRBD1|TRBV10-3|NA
CAISDPTGGYDYGYTF
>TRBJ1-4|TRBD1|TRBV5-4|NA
CASSSGQAGETTNEKLFF
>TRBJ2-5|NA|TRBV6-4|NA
CASTGRSTGSQYF
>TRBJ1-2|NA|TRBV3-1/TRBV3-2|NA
CASSQDNFRSYGYTF